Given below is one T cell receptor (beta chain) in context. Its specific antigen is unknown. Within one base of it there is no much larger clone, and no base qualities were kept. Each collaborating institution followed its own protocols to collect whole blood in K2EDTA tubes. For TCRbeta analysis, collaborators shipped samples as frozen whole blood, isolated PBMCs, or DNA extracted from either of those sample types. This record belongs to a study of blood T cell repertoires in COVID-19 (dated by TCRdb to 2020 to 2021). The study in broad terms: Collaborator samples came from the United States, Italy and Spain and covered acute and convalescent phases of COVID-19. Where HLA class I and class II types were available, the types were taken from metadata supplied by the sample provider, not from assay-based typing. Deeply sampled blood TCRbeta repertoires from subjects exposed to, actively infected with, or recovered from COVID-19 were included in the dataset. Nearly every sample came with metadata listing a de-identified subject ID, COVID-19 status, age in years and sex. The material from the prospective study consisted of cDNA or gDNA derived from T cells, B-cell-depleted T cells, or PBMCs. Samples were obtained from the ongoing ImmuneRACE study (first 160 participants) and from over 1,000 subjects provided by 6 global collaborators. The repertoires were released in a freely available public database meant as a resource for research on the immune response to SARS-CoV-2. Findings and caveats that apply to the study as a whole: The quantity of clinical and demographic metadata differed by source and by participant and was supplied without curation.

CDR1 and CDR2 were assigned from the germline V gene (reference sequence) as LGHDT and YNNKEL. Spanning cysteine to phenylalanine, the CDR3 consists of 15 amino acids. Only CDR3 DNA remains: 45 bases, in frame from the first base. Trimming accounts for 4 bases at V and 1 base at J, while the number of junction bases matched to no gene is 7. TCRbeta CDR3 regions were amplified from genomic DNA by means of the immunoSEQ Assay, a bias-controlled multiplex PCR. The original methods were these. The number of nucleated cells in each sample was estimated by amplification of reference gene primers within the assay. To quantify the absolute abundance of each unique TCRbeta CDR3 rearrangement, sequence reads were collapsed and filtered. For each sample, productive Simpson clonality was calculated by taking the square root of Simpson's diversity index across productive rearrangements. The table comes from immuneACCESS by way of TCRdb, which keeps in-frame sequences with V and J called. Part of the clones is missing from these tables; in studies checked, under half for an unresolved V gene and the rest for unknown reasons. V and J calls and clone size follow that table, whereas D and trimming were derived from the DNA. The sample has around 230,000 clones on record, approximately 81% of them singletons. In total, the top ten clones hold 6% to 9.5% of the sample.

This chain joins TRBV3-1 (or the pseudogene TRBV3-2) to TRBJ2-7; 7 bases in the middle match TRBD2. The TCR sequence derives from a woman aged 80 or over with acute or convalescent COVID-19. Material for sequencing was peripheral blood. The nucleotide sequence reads TGTGCCAGCAGCCGCGCGGGAGACGGGTCCTACGAGCAGTACTTC. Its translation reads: CASSRAGDGSYEQYF.